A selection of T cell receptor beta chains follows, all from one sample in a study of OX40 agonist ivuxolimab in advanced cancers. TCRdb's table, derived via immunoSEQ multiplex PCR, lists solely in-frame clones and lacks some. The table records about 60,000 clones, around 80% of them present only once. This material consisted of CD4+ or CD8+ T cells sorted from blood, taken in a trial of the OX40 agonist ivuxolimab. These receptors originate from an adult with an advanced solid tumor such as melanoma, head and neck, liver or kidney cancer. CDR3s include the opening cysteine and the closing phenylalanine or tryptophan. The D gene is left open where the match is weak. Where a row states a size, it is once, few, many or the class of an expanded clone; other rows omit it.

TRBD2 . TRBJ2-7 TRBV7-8 TGTGCCAGCAGCTACGGACTAGCGGGTCTCTACGAGCAGTACTTC CASSYGLAGLYEQYF
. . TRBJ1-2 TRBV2 TGTGCCAGCAGTGACGCCAGGGGAATTGGCTATGGCTACACCTTC CASSDARGIGYGYTF
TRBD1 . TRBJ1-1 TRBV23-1 TGCGCCAGCAGTCAAGGGGAGGGGGCTAGAACTGAAGCTTTCTTT CASSQGEGARTEAFF
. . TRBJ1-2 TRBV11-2 TGTGCCAGCAGCTTAGATCTGGGAAACTATGGCTACACCTTC CASSLDLGNYGYTF
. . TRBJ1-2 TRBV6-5 TGTGCCAGCAGAACCGTACTCGGAGACTATGGCTACACCTTC CASRTVLGDYGYTF
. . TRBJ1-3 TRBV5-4 TGTGCCAGCAGCTTGCTAGGGGTTGGAAACACCATATATTTT CASSLLGVGNTIYF
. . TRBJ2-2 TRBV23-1 TGCGCCAGCAGTCAATCCCTCACCCTACGACACCATCGGAATGACACCGGGGAGCTGTTTTTT CASSQSLTLRHHRNDTGELFF
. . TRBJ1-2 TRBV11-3 TGTGCCAGCAGCCCCGGCGGGACGTACTATGGCTACACCTTC CASSPGGTYYGYTF
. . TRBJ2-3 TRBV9 TGTGCCAGCAGCGTAGGGCCCACGAATACGCAGTATTTT CASSVGPTNTQYF
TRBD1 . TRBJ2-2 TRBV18 TGTGCCAGCTCACGAAAATTCGACAGGGACATCGGGGAGCTGTTTTTT CASSRKFDRDIGELFF
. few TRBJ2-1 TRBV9 TGTGCCAGCAGCGTACGTGTCAGACCCAATGAGCAGTTCTTC CASSVRVRPNEQFF
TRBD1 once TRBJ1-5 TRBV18 TGTGCCAGCTCACTCCCGGGGACAGGGGGCCCCCAAAGCAATCAGCCCCAGCATTTT CASSLPGTGGPQSNQPQHF
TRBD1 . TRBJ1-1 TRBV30 TGTGCCTGGAGTAAGGGACAGGGGTACCCTGAAGCTTTCTTT CAWSKGQGYPEAFF
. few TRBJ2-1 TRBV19 TGTGCCAGTACCCCGAGGTTATTCTACAATGAGCAGTTCTTC CASTPRLFYNEQFF
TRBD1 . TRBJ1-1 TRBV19 TGTGCCAGTAGTTTCGTCCCGGGACAGGCCCTGAACACTGAAGCTTTCTTT CASSFVPGQALNTEAFF
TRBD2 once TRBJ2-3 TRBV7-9 TGTGCCAGCAGCCCGGGACTAGCCGCAGATACGCAGTATTTT CASSPGLAADTQYF
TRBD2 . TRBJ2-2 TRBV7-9 TGTGCCAGCAACCTCGGGGGGACCGGGGAGCTGTTTTTT CASNLGGTGELFF
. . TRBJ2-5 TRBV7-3 TGTGCCAGCAGCTTGGGACTTCAAGAGACCCAGTACTTC CASSLGLQETQYF
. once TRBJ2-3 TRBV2 TGTGCCAGCAGGGGCACAGATACGCAGTATTTT CASRGTDTQYF
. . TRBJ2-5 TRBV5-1 TGCGCCAGCAGCTCAGGGGAGATACTGTTAGTAGAGACCCAGTACTTC CASSSGEILLVETQYF
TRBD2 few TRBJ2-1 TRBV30 TGTGCCTGGACCCCGACTAGCGGGAGTGGTGAGCAGTTCTTC CAWTPTSGSGEQFF
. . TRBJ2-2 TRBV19 TGTGCCAGTACCCTCGGAGGGAGAGGGTGGGCCGGGGAGCTGTTTTTT CASTLGGRGWAGELFF
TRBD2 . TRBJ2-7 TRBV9 TGTGCCAGCAGCGTAGGGGATAGCGGGAGGGTCTACGAGCAGTACTTC CASSVGDSGRVYEQYF
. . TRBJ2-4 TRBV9 TGTGCCAGCAGCGTAGCCCTAGATAGCATTCAGTACTTC CASSVALDSIQYF